The present TCR beta chain was sequenced within a study of cytomegalovirus exposure and HLA in healthy donors. Study conclusions and caveats: The records held CMV serostatus as the only immune exposure information.

The V and J ends lost 7 bases and 5 bases respectively, with 17 bases between them. The germline V gene has CDR1 MNHNS and CDR2 SASEGT. The CDR3 length is 15 residues. Amplification used 60 Vbeta primers and 13 Jbeta primers. Measured with immunoSEQ multiplex PCR; TCRdb has only the in-frame clones, and not every one. Of about 130,000 clones listed, around 77% are singletons. A word on this clone: Antigen specificity is unknown.

The sequenced sample consisted of PBMCs. The TCR was taken from a man aged 45-60 years in good health and CMV-seronegative. The chain recombines TRBV6-1 with TRBJ2-2; weak D call: TRBD2 (6 bases). The CDR3 region is CASMRGAAGTGELFF. The CDR3 nucleotides are TGTGCCAGCATGAGGGGCGCGGCGGGAACCGGGGAGCTGTTTTTT.